The present T cell receptor beta chain was sequenced within a study of cytomegalovirus exposure and HLA in healthy donors. The PCR had 60 Vbeta and 13 Jbeta primers. The data were produced by immunoSEQ multiplex PCR, yet TCRdb's version contains in-frame clones alone and is incomplete. The table lists hundreds of thousands of clones, approximately 83% of them singletons. General study points: A later analysis showed that HLA-associated TCR beta chains had undergone more clonal expansion than equally common others. Sequencing depth across donors, presence/absence analyses assumed, was roughly uniform.

This clone has more than one count but fewer than ten. Its antigen is not identified. This CDR3 is built from 13 residues. The germline V and J ends were trimmed by 3 bases and 1 base, with 6 bases remaining between them. Germline assignment: CDR1 SSHAT and CDR2 FNYEAQ (reference sequence). Material: PBMCs. This chain uses TRBV7-7 with TRBJ1-1, with D uncertain. The sequence was obtained from a girl aged 10 to 17 in good health and CMV-seronegative. CDR3 sequence: CASSFTSNTEAFF. For the CDR3, the DNA is TGTGCCAGCAGCTTTACATCGAACACTGAAGCTTTCTTT.